These 15 T cell receptor beta chains came from one sample sequenced in a study of OX40 agonist ivuxolimab in advanced cancers. Produced via immunoSEQ multiplex PCR; TCRdb's table is partial and in-frame only. The table shows 70,000 to 95,000 clones, with roughly 94% occurring only once. The sample was CD4+ or CD8+ T cells sorted from blood, taken in a trial of the OX40 agonist ivuxolimab. Source of these receptors: an adult with an advanced solid tumor such as melanoma, head and neck, liver or kidney cancer.

V gene TRBV30 combines with J gene TRBJ1-1; D remains ambiguous. The CDR3 has 12 amino acids. CDR1 GTSNPN and CDR2 SVGIG come from the germline V gene (reference sequence). The CDR3 sequence is CASGLLNTEAFF. The CDR3 bases are TGTGCTTCAGGCCTTTTGAACACTGAAGCTTTCTTT.

The chain is built from TRBV20-1 and TRBJ2-1, with no clear D. Trimming took 6 bases from V and 5 from J, leaving 8 bases between them. The CDR3 extends over 11 amino acids. Germline lookup yields CDR1 DFQATT and CDR2 SNEGSKA (reference sequence). CDR3 in DNA: TGCAGTGCCCACCAAGACAATGAGCAGTTCTTC. Translating it yields CSAHQDNEQFF.

This clone was recorded once. V gene TRBV30 combines with J gene TRBJ1-3; D gene uncertain. The CDR3 contains 15 residues. Germline V lookup: CDR1 GTSNPN, CDR2 SVGIG (reference sequence). Trimming took 2 bases from V and 0 from J, leaving 11 bases between them. The chain's CDR3 is CAWSSLGTSGNTIYF. In DNA form, the CDR3 reads TGTGCCTGGAGTTCACTGGGAACCTCTGGAAACACCATATATTTT.

This chain joins TRBV4-1 and TRBJ2-1; the match to TRBD2 covers 7 bases. V lost 1 base to trimming and J lost 7 bases; unmatched junction nucleotides: 7. This CDR3 has 15 amino acids. The germline V gene encodes CDR1 MGHRA and CDR2 YSYEKL. The DNA of the CDR3 is TGCGCCAGCAGCCAAGGCGAACTAGCGCGGAATGAGCAGTTCTTC. Amino acids: CASSQGELARNEQFF.

V gene TRBV6-4 combines with J gene TRBJ2-1; maybe TRBD2 (6 bases). CDR3 length: 13 residues. The V and J ends lost 3 bases and 4 bases respectively, with 7 bases between them. CDR1 is MRHNA and CDR2 is SNTAGT in the germline V gene. CDR3: CASSETSYNEQFF. The DNA for the CDR3 is TGTGCCAGCAGTGAGACTAGTTACAATGAGCAGTTCTTC.

The rearrangement links TRBV29-1 to TRBJ2-7, with D unclear. This CDR3 comprises 12 residues. Germline-derived CDR1 and CDR2 are SQVTM and ANQGSEA. V shed 8 bases and J shed 6 bases, with 17 bases lying between them. CDR3 in amino acids: CSTQDGASEQYF. CDR3 nucleotides: TGCAGCACCCAGGACGGAGCGTCCGAGCAGTACTTC.

This chain uses TRBV11-2 with TRBJ2-7; no clear D. The V gene lost 4 bases and the J gene lost 4 bases, with 8 bases spanning the gap. The CDR3 loop spans 12 amino acids. CDR1 is SGHAT and CDR2 is FQNNGV in the germline V gene. Here the CDR3 DNA reads TGTGCCAGCAGCTCGAAGAGGTACGAGCAGTACTTC. It is translated as CASSSKRYEQYF.

This chain uses TRBV7-3 with TRBJ1-6; a possible D gene is TRBD1 (6 bases). Germline lookup yields CDR1 SGHTA and CDR2 FQGTGA. The V gene lost 5 bases and the J gene lost 10 bases, with 12 bases spanning the gap. This CDR3 comprises 13 residues. This CDR3 reads CASSVAGGSPLHF. Written as DNA, the CDR3 is TGTGCCAGCAGCGTAGCGGGGGGCTCACCCCTCCACTTT.

The V gene is TRBV4-3, the J gene TRBJ2-4, with 7 bases matching TRBD2. The CDR3 runs to 16 residues. V dropped 4 bases and J dropped 0; count of bases not matched to a gene: 6. In germline, CDR1 is LGHNA, CDR2 YSLEER. CDR3 region: CASSRRSGGAKNIQYF. CDR3 in DNA: TGCGCCAGCAGCCGAAGATCGGGGGGAGCCAAAAACATTCAGTACTTC.

The chain has TRBV13 and TRBJ2-2, with D perhaps TRBD1 or TRBD2 (5 bases each). Looked up from germline, CDR1 is PRHDT and CDR2 is FYEKMQ (reference sequence). This CDR3 is built from 12 residues. V gave up 6 bases and J gave up 5 bases, with 7 bases separating them. The CDR3 DNA follows: TGTGCCAGCAGGGGGGTAACCGGGGAGCTGTTTTTT. It translates to CASRGVTGELFF.

The chain employs TRBV5-1 and TRBJ1-3; possibly TRBD1 for D (5 bases). V was shortened by 3 bases and J by 4 bases, with 17 bases between the two germline ends. Germline V gene data show CDR1 as SGHRS and CDR2 as YFSETQ. The length of the CDR3 is 16 residues. CDR3 sequence (DNA): TGCGCCAGCAGCTCTGACCCGGGACCCGCAGGAAACACCATATATTTT. Amino acid sequence: CASSSDPGPAGNTIYF. Based on the CDR3 plus reference TRBV5-1 and TRBJ1-3, the full variable domain is KAGVTQTPRYLIKTRGQQVTLSCSPISGHRSVSWYQQTPGQGLQFLFEYFSETQRNKGNFPGRFSGRQFSNSRSEMNVSTLELGDSALYLCASSSDPGPAGNTIYFGEGSWLTVV.

The rearrangement links TRBV5-1 to TRBJ2-2; D ambiguous. In germline, CDR1 is SGHRS, CDR2 YFSETQ. CDR3 length: 15 amino acids. Trimming removed 2 bases at V and 0 bases at J, with 8 bases between. The CDR3: CASSFWESNTGELFF. The CDR3 DNA is TGCGCCAGCAGCTTTTGGGAATCGAACACCGGGGAGCTGTTTTTT.

This rearrangement joins TRBV13 to TRBJ2-3; D is undetermined. CDR1 is PRHDT, CDR2 FYEKMQ, per germline (reference sequence). Trimming removed 2 bases at V and 3 bases at J, with 6 bases between. The CDR3 extends over 13 amino acids. CDR3: CASSLKITDTQYF. The CDR3 DNA reads as TGTGCCAGCAGCTTAAAAATAACAGATACGCAGTATTTT.

The J gene is TRBJ2-5, the V gene TRBV4-1; a weak D match, TRBD2 (5 bases). CDR3 length: 16 residues. Trimming removed 6 bases from V and 2 bases from J, with 19 bases in between. Germline V gene lookup returns CDR1 MGHRA and CDR2 YSYEKL. Here the CDR3 DNA reads TGCGCCAGCAGTCATTTCCCGGACCGAGGGCAAGAGACCCAGTACTTC. Protein: CASSHFPDRGQETQYF.

The chain links TRBV2 to TRBJ2-1, with 8 bases fitting TRBD2. The CDR3 has 15 amino acids. Germline V CDR1 and CDR2: SNHLY, FYNNEI. V lost 2 bases to trimming and J lost 8 bases; unmatched junction nucleotides: 8. Here the CDR3 DNA reads TGTGCCAGCAGTGAACGGAGCGGGAGCTCAGATGAGCAGTTCTTC. Translating gives CASSERSGSSDEQFF.